Given below is one TCR beta chain in context. What it binds is unknown. These data belong to a study of cytotoxic CD8 clonotypes in ibrutinib-treated CLL. In the study overall: Each sample contained, on average, 255,043 productive templates and 75,000 to 95,000 productive rearrangements. Points from the study as a whole: Researchers report that baseline clonality outpaced age-matched healthy donors and tracked circulating CD8+ T-cell counts.

Libraries of TCR beta were made from around 1.8 micrograms of genomic DNA that came from cryopreserved PBMCs. The method was immunoSEQ multiplex PCR; TCRdb's version includes in-frame clones alone and lacks a portion of them. The sample yields 200,000 to 250,000 clones, 75% to 80% seen once. Trimming pared 0 bases from V and 7 bases from J, leaving 12 bases between. The germline V gene encodes CDR1 MGHRA and CDR2 YSYEKL. The CDR3 runs to 15 residues. The receptor comes from a human donor with chronic lymphocytic leukemia. This chain joins TRBV4-1 and TRBJ1-4; D is possibly TRBD1 (5 bases). This sample comprised PBMCs, obtained after 12 months of ibrutinib treatment. The CDR3 DNA sequence: TGCGCCAGCAGCCAAGACCGGGGCCTGTCTGAAAAACTGTTTTTT. This codes for CASSQDRGLSEKLFF.